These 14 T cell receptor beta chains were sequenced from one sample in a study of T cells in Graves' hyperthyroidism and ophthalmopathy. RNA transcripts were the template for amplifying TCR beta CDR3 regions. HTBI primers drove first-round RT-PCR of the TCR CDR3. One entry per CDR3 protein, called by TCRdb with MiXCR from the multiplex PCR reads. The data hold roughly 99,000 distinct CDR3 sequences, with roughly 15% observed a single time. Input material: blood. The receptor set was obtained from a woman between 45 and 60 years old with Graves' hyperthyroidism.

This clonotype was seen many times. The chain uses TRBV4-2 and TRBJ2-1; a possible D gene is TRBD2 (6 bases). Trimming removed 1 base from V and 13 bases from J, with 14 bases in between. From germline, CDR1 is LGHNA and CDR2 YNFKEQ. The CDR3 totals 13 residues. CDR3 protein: CASSQAQGGTQFF. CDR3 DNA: TGTGCCAGCAGCCAAGCCCAAGGAGGGACCCAGTTCTTC.

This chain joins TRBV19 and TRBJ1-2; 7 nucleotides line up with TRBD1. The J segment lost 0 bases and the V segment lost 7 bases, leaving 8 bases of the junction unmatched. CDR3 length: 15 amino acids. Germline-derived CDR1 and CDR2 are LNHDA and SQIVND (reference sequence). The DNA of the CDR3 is TGTGCCAGTACCCCCGGGACAGACGCTAACTATGGCTACACCTTC. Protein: CASTPGTDANYGYTF.

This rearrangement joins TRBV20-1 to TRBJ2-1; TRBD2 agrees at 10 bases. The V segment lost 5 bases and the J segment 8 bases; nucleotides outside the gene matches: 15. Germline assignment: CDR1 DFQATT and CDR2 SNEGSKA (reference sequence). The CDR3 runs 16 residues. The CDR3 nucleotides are TGCAGTGCTGGGCCGCAGGAAGCGGGAGGGCCAGATGAGCAGTTCTTC. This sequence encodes CSAGPQEAGGPDEQFF.

The CDR3 sequence is CAWAGYGYTF. The CDR3, as DNA: TGTGCCTGGGCTGGCTATGGCTACACCTTC. This rearrangement joins TRBV30 to TRBJ1-2, with D uncertain. This CDR3 is 10 amino acids long. Germline CDR1 GTSNPN, CDR2 SVGIG (reference sequence). V was cut by 5 bases and J by 4 bases, with 5 bases left in between.

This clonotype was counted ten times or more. In nucleotides, the CDR3 is TGTGCCAGCATTTCTCGAGGGGTGAATGAGCAGTTCTTC. This translates into CASISRGVNEQFF. V and J are TRBV28 and TRBJ2-1; D is perhaps TRBD1 or TRBD2 (5 bases each). CDR1 is MDHEN and CDR2 is SYDVKM in the germline V gene. CDR3 size: 13 residues. With 7 bases removed from V and 7 bases from J, the gap between germline ends came to 14 bases.

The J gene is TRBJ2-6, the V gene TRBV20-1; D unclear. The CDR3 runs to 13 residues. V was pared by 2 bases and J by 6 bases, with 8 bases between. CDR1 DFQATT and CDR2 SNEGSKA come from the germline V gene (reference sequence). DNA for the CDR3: TGCAGTGCTAGAAACCCGCAGGCCAACGTCCTGACTTTC. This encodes CSARNPQANVLTF.

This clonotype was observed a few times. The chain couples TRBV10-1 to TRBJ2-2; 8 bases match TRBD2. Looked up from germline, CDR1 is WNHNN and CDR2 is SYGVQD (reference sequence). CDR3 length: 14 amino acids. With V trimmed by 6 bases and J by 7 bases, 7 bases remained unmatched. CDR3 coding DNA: TGCGCCAGCAGCCTCGGACTAGCAAACGGGGAGCTGTTTTTT. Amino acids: CASSLGLANGELFF.

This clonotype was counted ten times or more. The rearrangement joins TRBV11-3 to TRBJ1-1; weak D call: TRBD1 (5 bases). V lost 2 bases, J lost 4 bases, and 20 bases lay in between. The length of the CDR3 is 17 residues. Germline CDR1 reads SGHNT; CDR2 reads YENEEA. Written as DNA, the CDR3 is TGTGCCAGCAGCTTAATAGAGGGGAAGGGGAAGTCCACTGAAGCTTTCTTT. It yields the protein CASSLIEGKGKSTEAFF.

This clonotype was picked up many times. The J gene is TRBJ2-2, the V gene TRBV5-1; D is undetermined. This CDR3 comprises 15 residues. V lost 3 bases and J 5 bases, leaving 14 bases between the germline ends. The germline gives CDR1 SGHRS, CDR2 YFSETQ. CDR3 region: CASSWTGPETGELFF. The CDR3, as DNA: TGCGCCAGCAGCTGGACCGGGCCAGAAACCGGGGAGCTGTTTTTT.

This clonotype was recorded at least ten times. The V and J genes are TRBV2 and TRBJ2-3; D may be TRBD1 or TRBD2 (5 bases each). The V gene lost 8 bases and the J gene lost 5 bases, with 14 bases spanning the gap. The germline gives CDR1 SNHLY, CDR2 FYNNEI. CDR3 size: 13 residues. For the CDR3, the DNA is TGTGCCAGCTCCCGGGACCTCGGAGATACGCAGTATTTT. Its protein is CASSRDLGDTQYF.

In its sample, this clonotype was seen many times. The CDR3: CASSEIFTDTQYF. The CDR3 region has the DNA TGCGCCAGCAGTGAGATCTTCACAGATACGCAGTATTTT. This chain joins TRBV10-2 and TRBJ2-3; D not certain. The V gene's germline CDR1 is WSHSY and CDR2 SAAADI. This CDR3 comprises 13 residues. V gave up 2 bases and J gave up 2 bases, with 5 bases separating them.

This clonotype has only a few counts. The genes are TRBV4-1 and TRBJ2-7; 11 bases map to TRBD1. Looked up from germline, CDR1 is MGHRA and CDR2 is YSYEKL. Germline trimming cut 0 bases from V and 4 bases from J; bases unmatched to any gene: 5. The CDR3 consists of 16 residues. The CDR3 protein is CASSQDGQGASYEQYF. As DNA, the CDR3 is TGCGCCAGCAGCCAAGATGGACAGGGGGCGTCTTACGAGCAGTACTTC.

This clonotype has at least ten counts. The CDR3 here is CASSFSSPTNEQFF. In DNA, the CDR3 is TGTGCCAGCAGTTTTTCTAGCCCTACGAATGAGCAGTTCTTC. The chain has TRBV27 and TRBJ2-1; tentative D call: TRBD2 (5 bases). The CDR3 sequence is 14 residues long. CDR1 is MNHEY and CDR2 is SMNVEV in the germline V gene (reference sequence). V lost 3 bases to trimming and J lost 7 bases, with 13 bases between them.

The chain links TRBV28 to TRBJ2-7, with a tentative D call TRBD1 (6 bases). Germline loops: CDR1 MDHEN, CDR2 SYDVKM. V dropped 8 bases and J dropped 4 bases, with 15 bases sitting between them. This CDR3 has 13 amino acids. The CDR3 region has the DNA TGTGCCAGCGGTACAGGGCTGGGATACGAGCAGTACTTC. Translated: CASGTGLGYEQYF.